This is a list of T cell receptor beta chains from one sample in a study of blood T cell repertoires in COVID-19. TCRdb's table, derived via immunoSEQ multiplex PCR, lists solely in-frame clones and lacks some. The sample records some 170,000 clones, about 79% being singletons. The source material was PBMCs or T cells enriched from blood (not recorded which). The origin of the receptors is a man aged 45-65 years who had recovered from COVID-19. CDR3s include the opening cysteine and the closing phenylalanine or tryptophan.

V gene | CDR3 protein
TRBV7-9 | CASSSGQNTGELFF
TRBV7-3 | CASSLGRQETQYF
TRBV28 | CASSPEGVGELFF
TRBV7-8 | CASSPTLTGSKNIQYF
TRBV11-2 | CASSPSSGGRETQYF
TRBV7-2 | CAERSTGNNYYGYTF
TRBV9 | CASSVSASGDNEQFF
TRBV20-1 | CSASQGPRQPQHF
TRBV5-6 | CASSFGQANYGYTF
TRBV18 | CASSPRQGTTNEKLFF
TRBV18 | CASSPVTGGDGYTF
TRBV4-1 | CASSQDSIQLAGANEQFF
TRBV7-8 | CASSLVGTSSYEQYF
TRBV28 | CATVQGYGYTF
TRBV18 | CASSPRDRFNTIYF
TRBV19 | CASRPTGGGQPQHF
TRBV4-1 | CASSQAFTGSVGGYTF
TRBV7-9 | CASSIGTGQRQETQYF
TRBV21-1 | CAILGTRQGQYEQYF
TRBV12-5 | CASGSGLAGYNEQFF
TRBV5-1 | CASSLEGQARTPQHF
TRBV15 | CATSRDSRGLSPLHF
TRBV5-5 | CASSSTANTEAFF
TRBV5-8 | CASSLDLVTGANEKLFF
TRBV20-1 | CSATYLEKLFF
TRBV28 | CASSSRIYTEAFF
TRBV19 | CASSPTWGDWGQPQHF
TRBV5-1 | CASSLGQVNTEAFF
TRBV18 | CASSPQGDYNEQFF
TRBV28 | CASNLDRGGEQFF
TRBV5-6 | CASSLGRQGVSPLHF
TRBV5-4 | CASSPSPGQGAEKLFF
TRBV5-5 | CASSPSGVPIEQYF
TRBV12-3/TRBV12-4 | CASSSRGLNTQYF
TRBV24-1 | CATRAILDRSNYGYTF
TRBV29-1 | CSARDSYEQYF
TRBV7-8 | CASSSQGQGYGYTF
TRBV6-5 | CASTRGQGKYGYTF
TRBV6-5 | CATTPLSGGNQPQHF
TRBV3-1/TRBV3-2 | CASSRRGGQGADYGYTF
TRBV14 | CASSQVQGVDQPQHF
TRBV2 | CASSEERDRNQPQHF
TRBV30 | CAWSKNQINTGELFF
TRBV6-1 | CASSEAVTGRNSPLHF
TRBV2 | CASQRTGNNSPLHF
TRBV18 | CASSRISGGETQYF
TRBV2 | CASTLTTGSNNSPLHF
TRBV6-5 | CASSKRRTQNTEAFF
TRBV10-1 | CASSELNGSQVF
TRBV6-5 | CASTLQANVDTQYF
TRBV28 | CASRQGASGNTIYF
TRBV29-1 | CSTQTEMNTEAFF
TRBV5-4 | CASSPWNSGVTEAFF
TRBV7-3 | CASSSGAGSTQYF
TRBV28 | CASSDGGGETQYF
TRBV5-6 | CASSLAGGGGYGYTF
TRBV12-3/TRBV12-4 | CASRLTLNTEAFF